A selection of T cell receptor beta chains follows, all from one sample in a study of T cell repertoires in cytomegalovirus infection. TCRdb processed the reads anew with MiXCR; each CDR3 protein has one entry. The sample has some 240,000 distinct CDR3 sequences, about 18% seen once. The sequencing input was CD8+ T cells from PBMCs. These receptors were collected from a human donor in good health (CMV status not recorded). Some clones in this sample may be carry-over from other donors' samples. The CDR3 runs from the conserved cysteine through the conserved F or W. D genes are given only for firm matches. Clone size is shown for a subset of rows, as once, few, many or a class of expanded clone.

V gene	CDR3 length	J gene	D gene	clone size	CDR3 protein	CDR3 DNA
TRBV19	16	TRBJ1-1	NA	NA	CASSIDYRSMNTEAFF	TGTGCCAGTAGTATAGACTACAGATCCATGAACACTGAAGCTTTCTTT
TRBV6-1	14	TRBJ2-7	NA	many	CASSEGRQAGEQYF	TGTGCCAGCAGTGAAGGTCGACAGGCTGGGGAGCAGTACTTC
TRBV6-2/TRBV6-3	14	TRBJ1-5	NA	NA	CASSYSGGSQPQHF	TGTGCCAGCAGTTACTCGGGGGGAAGCCAGCCCCAGCATTTT
TRBV6-6	14	TRBJ2-7	TRBD1	NA	CASRAWDRLDEQYF	TGTGCCAGCAGAGCCTGGGACAGGTTGGACGAGCAGTACTTC
TRBV5-1	15	TRBJ2-7	NA	NA	CTSSLLPDNPYEQYF	TGCACCAGCAGCTTGCTACCTGACAACCCCTACGAGCAGTACTTC
TRBV7-2	16	TRBJ2-2	NA	many	CASSLPGTGNTGELFF	TGTGCCAGCAGCCTCCCCGGGACGGGAAACACCGGGGAGCTGTTTTTT
TRBV6-2/TRBV6-3	13	TRBJ2-1	TRBD2	many	CASSYGLGGEQFF	TGTGCCAGCAGCTACGGACTAGGCGGTGAGCAGTTCTTC
TRBV7-6	15	TRBJ2-3	TRBD2	NA	CASSPGLAGVVAQYF	TGTGCCAGCAGCCCCGGACTAGCGGGAGTCGTGGCGCAGTATTTT
TRBV4-1	14	TRBJ1-2	TRBD1	many	CASSPPGTGYGYTF	TGCGCCAGCAGCCCCCCGGGGACAGGGTATGGCTACACCTTC
TRBV6-2/TRBV6-3	11	TRBJ2-5	NA	few	CASTSEKTQYF	TGTGCCAGCACCTCAGAAAAGACCCAGTACTTC
TRBV5-4	12	TRBJ2-1	NA	NA	CASSLGGPFQFF	TGTGCCAGCAGCTTAGGGGGTCCCTTTCAGTTCTTC
TRBV2	15	TRBJ2-3	NA	NA	CASSEGQDSTDTQYF	TGTGCCAGCAGTGAGGGGCAGGATAGCACAGATACGCAGTATTTT
TRBV6-1	15	TRBJ2-3	TRBD1	NA	CASSEAWTGGDTQYF	TGTGCCAGCAGTGAAGCTTGGACAGGGGGCGATACGCAGTATTTT
TRBV7-9	12	TRBJ2-1	TRBD1	many	CASSRTGAEQFF	TGTGCCAGCAGCCGGACAGGGGCTGAGCAGTTCTTC
TRBV29-1	15	TRBJ2-1	TRBD2	NA	CSVESILAGGVEQFF	TGCAGCGTTGAAAGTATACTAGCGGGGGGGGTTGAGCAGTTCTTC
TRBV6-6	18	TRBJ2-2	TRBD1	many	CATSKTISGGVDTGELFF	TGTGCCACCAGCAAGACGATTTCAGGGGGCGTGGACACCGGGGAGCTGTTTTTT
TRBV27	14	TRBJ2-7	NA	NA	CTSTGDSGRREQYF	TGTACCAGCACTGGGGACTCGGGGCGTCGGGAGCAGTACTTC
TRBV7-2	12	TRBJ2-1	NA	few	CASRMWGYEQFF	TGTGCCAGCAGGATGTGGGGCTATGAGCAGTTCTTC
TRBV7-9	16	TRBJ2-5	NA	few	CASSSPRANPKETQYF	TGTGCCAGCAGCTCCCCTCGGGCCAACCCGAAGGAGACCCAGTACTTC
TRBV29-1	15	TRBJ1-1	NA	NA	CSVEGAQSMNTEAFF	TGCAGCGTTGAAGGGGCACAGAGCATGAACACTGAAGCTTTCTTT
TRBV4-3	16	TRBJ1-2	NA	NA	CASSQDRRGIPYGYTF	TGCGCCAGCAGCCAAGATCGGCGGGGGATCCCCTATGGCTACACCTTC
TRBV28	16	TRBJ2-7	NA	many	CASSPGPGNGEYEQYF	TGTGCCAGCAGCCCAGGGCCGGGGAACGGGGAATACGAGCAGTACTTC
TRBV5-1	18	TRBJ2-6	TRBD2	NA	CASAPGEGVSAGANVLTF	TGCGCCAGCGCTCCCGGGGAGGGCGTTTCTGCTGGGGCCAACGTCCTGACTTTC
TRBV12-3/TRBV12-4	16	TRBJ2-3	NA	many	CASSFTDSFGTDTQYF	TGTGCCAGCAGTTTCACCGACAGTTTTGGCACAGATACGCAGTATTTT
TRBV28	12	TRBJ1-5	NA	many	CASSQTDQPQHF	TGTGCCAGCAGCCAGACAGATCAGCCCCAGCATTTT
TRBV29-1	15	TRBJ2-7	NA	NA	CSVTLDTEGILEQYF	TGCAGCGTGACGCTGGACACTGAGGGGATCCTCGAGCAGTACTTC
TRBV7-6	16	TRBJ2-3	NA	NA	CASSLLGRSSTDTQYF	TGTGCCAGCAGCTTATTAGGTCGCAGTAGCACAGATACGCAGTATTTT
TRBV20-1	13	TRBJ2-7	NA	NA	CSAPTGTLYEQYF	TGCAGTGCTCCGACCGGGACCCTGTACGAGCAGTACTTC
TRBV6-6	18	TRBJ2-3	NA	NA	CASSYSIMGAQVTDTQYF	TGTGCCAGCAGTTACTCGATAATGGGGGCGCAAGTTACAGATACGCAGTATTTT
TRBV19	14	TRBJ1-2	TRBD1	many	CASSMDDRDYGYTF	TGTGCCAGTAGTATGGACGACAGGGACTATGGCTACACCTTC
TRBV5-4	15	TRBJ1-3	TRBD1	many	CASTFTGGLGNTIYF	TGTGCCAGCACTTTTACAGGGGGTCTTGGAAACACCATATATTTT
TRBV4-3	14	TRBJ1-2	NA	NA	CASSQERRGYGYTF	TGCGCCAGCAGCCAAGAGAGACGGGGCTATGGCTACACCTTC
TRBV27	15	TRBJ2-3	TRBD2	NA	CATSSGGRLTDTPYF	TGTGCCACCAGTAGCGGGGGCCGGTTGACAGATACGCCGTATTTT
TRBV27	14	TRBJ1-4	NA	few	CASRSGQYNEKLFF	TGTGCCAGCAGATCTGGACAGTATAATGAAAAACTGTTTTTT
TRBV7-6	13	TRBJ1-1	NA	many	CASSPRMNTEAFF	TGTGCCAGCAGCCCTAGAATGAACACTGAAGCTTTCTTT
TRBV6-5	14	TRBJ2-7	NA	many	CASSRGTQFYEQYF	TGTGCCAGCAGTCGCGGGACACAATTCTACGAGCAGTACTTC
TRBV6-5	12	TRBJ2-7	NA	NA	CASSYSGGEQYF	TGTGCCAGCAGTTACTCGGGCGGCGAGCAGTACTTC
TRBV14	16	TRBJ1-2	NA	NA	CASSQEGVGTAYGYTF	TGTGCCAGCAGCCAAGAAGGTGTCGGCACAGCCTATGGCTACACCTTC
TRBV29-1	12	TRBJ2-3	TRBD1	many	CSVTGNADTQYF	TGCAGCGTGACAGGGAACGCAGATACGCAGTATTTT
TRBV7-8	17	TRBJ1-1	TRBD1	many	CASSLRAGGEKNTEAFF	TGTGCCAGCAGCTTAAGGGCAGGGGGCGAAAAAAACACTGAAGCTTTCTTT
TRBV7-2	16	TRBJ1-3	TRBD1	many	CASSLSGQGFGNTIYF	TGTGCCAGCAGCCTCTCAGGACAGGGCTTCGGAAACACCATATATTTT
TRBV28	14	TRBJ2-5	NA	few	CASSLFREQETQYF	TGTGCCAGCAGTTTATTCAGGGAACAAGAGACCCAGTACTTC
TRBV12-3/TRBV12-4	17	TRBJ2-7	NA	NA	CASSLPPPMTPFYEQYF	TGTGCCAGCAGCCTTCCCCCCCCAATGACCCCTTTCTACGAGCAGTACTTC
TRBV7-2	16	TRBJ1-5	NA	few	CASSIGGVYSNQPQHF	TGTGCCAGCAGCATAGGCGGAGTCTATAGCAATCAGCCCCAGCATTTT
TRBV7-2	16	TRBJ1-2	NA	NA	CASSGGTEDPNYGYTF	TGTGCCAGCAGCGGAGGGACGGAGGACCCTAACTATGGCTACACCTTC
TRBV4-1	15	TRBJ2-1	TRBD1	few	CASSQSWTGYNEQFF	TGCGCCAGCAGCCAATCATGGACAGGTTACAATGAGCAGTTCTTC
TRBV11-2	15	TRBJ1-1	NA	NA	CASSLESGFNTEAFF	TGTGCCAGCAGCTTAGAGAGTGGGTTTAACACTGAAGCTTTCTTT
TRBV7-3	15	TRBJ2-1	TRBD2	many	CASSFSSGVYNEQFF	TGTGCCAGCAGCTTCAGTAGCGGGGTATACAATGAGCAGTTCTTC
TRBV9	14	TRBJ1-1	NA	few	CASSVRDGNTEAFF	TGTGCCAGCAGCGTACGGGACGGGAACACTGAAGCTTTCTTT
TRBV29-1	11	TRBJ1-2	NA	NA	CSVETVYGYTF	TGCAGCGTTGAGACAGTCTATGGCTACACCTTC
TRBV6-2/TRBV6-3	13	TRBJ2-1	NA	NA	CASSYVVLHEQFF	TGTGCCAGCAGTTATGTAGTATTGCATGAGCAGTTCTTC
TRBV6-1	12	TRBJ2-7	NA	NA	CASAIGEYEQYF	TGTGCCAGCGCCATCGGGGAATACGAGCAGTACTTC
TRBV14	14	TRBJ1-1	NA	few	CASSQGSAWRGAFF	TGTGCCAGCAGCCAAGGCTCAGCCTGGAGGGGAGCTTTCTTT
TRBV5-8	16	TRBJ2-3	NA	NA	CASDTQGRGRTDTQYF	TGTGCCAGCGATACACAGGGTCGGGGGCGCACAGATACGCAGTATTTT
TRBV9	17	TRBJ1-2	NA	few	CASSVVGGGGPNYGYTF	TGTGCCAGCAGCGTAGTTGGTGGTGGTGGCCCTAACTATGGCTACACCTTC